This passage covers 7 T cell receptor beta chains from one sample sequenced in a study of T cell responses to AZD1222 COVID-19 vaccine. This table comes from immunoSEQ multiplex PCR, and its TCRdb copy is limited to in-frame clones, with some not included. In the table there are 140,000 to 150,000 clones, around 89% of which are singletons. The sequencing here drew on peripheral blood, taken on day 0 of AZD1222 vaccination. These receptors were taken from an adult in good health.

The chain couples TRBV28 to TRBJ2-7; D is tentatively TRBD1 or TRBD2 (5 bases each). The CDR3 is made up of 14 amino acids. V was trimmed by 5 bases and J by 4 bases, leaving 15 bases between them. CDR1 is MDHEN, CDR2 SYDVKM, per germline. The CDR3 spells CASSPAGAAYEQYF. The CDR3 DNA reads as TGTGCCAGCAGTCCGGCCGGGGCTGCTTACGAGCAGTACTTC.

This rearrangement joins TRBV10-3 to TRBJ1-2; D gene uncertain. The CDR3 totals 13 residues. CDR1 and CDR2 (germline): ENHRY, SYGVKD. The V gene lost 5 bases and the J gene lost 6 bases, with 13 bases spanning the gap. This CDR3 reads CAISPLGGDGYTF. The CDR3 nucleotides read TGTGCCATCAGTCCCCTTGGCGGAGATGGCTACACCTTC.

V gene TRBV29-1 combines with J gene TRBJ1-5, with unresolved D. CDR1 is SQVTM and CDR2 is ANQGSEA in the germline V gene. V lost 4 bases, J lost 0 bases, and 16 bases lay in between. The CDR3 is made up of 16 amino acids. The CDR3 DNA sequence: TGCAGCGTTGTCTCCGAGAGGCCTGGTAGCAATCAGCCCCAGCATTTT. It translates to CSVVSERPGSNQPQHF.

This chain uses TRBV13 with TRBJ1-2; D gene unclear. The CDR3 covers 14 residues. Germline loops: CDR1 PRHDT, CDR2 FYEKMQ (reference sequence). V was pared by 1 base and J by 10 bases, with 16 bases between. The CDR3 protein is CASSLDREVPHYTF. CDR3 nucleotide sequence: TGTGCCAGCAGCTTAGATCGGGAAGTGCCGCACTACACCTTC.

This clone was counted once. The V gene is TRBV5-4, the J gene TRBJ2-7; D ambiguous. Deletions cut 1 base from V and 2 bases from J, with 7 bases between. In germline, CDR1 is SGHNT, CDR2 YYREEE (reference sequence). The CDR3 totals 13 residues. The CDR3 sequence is CASSLMGAYEQYF. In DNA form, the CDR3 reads TGTGCCAGCAGCTTGATGGGCGCCTACGAGCAGTACTTC. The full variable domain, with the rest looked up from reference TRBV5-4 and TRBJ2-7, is ETGVTQSPTHLIKTRGQQVTLRCSSQSGHNTVSWYQQALGQGPQFIFQYYREEENGRGNFPPRFSGLQFPNYSSELNVNALELDDSALYLCASSLMGAYEQYFGPGTRLTVT.

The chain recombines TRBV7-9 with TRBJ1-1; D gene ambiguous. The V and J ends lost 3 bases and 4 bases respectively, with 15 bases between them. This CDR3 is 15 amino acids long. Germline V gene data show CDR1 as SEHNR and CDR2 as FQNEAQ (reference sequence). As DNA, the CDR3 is TGTGCCAGCAGCTTTGGCGGGCACCTTGGCACTGAAGCTTTCTTT. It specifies CASSFGGHLGTEAFF.

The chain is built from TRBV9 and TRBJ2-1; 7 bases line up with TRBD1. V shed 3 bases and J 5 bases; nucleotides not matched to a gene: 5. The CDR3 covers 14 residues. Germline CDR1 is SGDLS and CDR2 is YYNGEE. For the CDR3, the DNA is TGTGCCAGCAGCGGGACAGGAGTGAACAATGAGCAGTTCTTC. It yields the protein CASSGTGVNNEQFF. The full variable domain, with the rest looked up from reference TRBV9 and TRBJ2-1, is DSGVTQTPKHLITATGQRVTLRCSPRSGDLSVYWYQQSLDQGLQFLIQYYNGEERAKGNILERFSAQQFPDLHSELNLSSLELGDSALYFCASSGTGVNNEQFFGPGTRLTVL.